This entry lists 21 T cell receptor beta chains sequenced from one sample in a study of blood T cell repertoires in COVID-19. Some clones are missing from TCRdb's copy, which holds only in-frame ones; the method was immunoSEQ multiplex PCR. Counted here are 170,000 or so clones, 90% occurring once; the ten biggest clones make up approximately 0.5%. Sample: peripheral blood. These receptors were taken from a middle-aged man with acute or convalescent COVID-19.

V is TRBV28 and J is TRBJ2-7; tentatively, D is TRBD2 (6 bases). CDR3 length equals 15 residues. V dropped 7 bases and J dropped 0 bases, with 16 bases sitting between them. Germline-derived CDR1 and CDR2 are MDHEN and SYDVKM. DNA of the CDR3: TGTGCCAGCAAACGACTGAGTAGCGGCTCCTACGAGCAGTACTTC. Translating it yields CASKRLSSGSYEQYF.

This chain connects TRBV11-2 to TRBJ2-7; 13 bases fit TRBD2. The CDR3 loop spans 15 amino acids. The V and J ends lost 5 bases and 2 bases, in that order; junction bases with no gene match: 3. CDR1 is SGHAT and CDR2 is FQNNGV in the germline V gene. The chain's CDR3 is CASSAGTSGAYEQYF. DNA for the CDR3: TGTGCCAGCAGCGCCGGGACTAGCGGGGCCTACGAGCAGTACTTC.

This sequence joins TRBV7-2 and TRBJ1-5, with D uncertain. There are 13 residues in the CDR3. Per the germline V gene, CDR1 is SGHTA and CDR2 is FQGNSA. V lost 2 bases and J 5 bases, leaving 7 bases between the germline ends. CDR3 nucleotide sequence: TGTGCCAGCAGCTTATGGTCAGATCAGCCCCAGCATTTT. Translating it yields CASSLWSDQPQHF.

The count of this clone is one. The genes are TRBV7-9 and TRBJ2-7; 9 bases line up with TRBD1. This CDR3 region has 15 residues. Germline trimming cut 2 bases from V and 3 bases from J; bases unmatched to any gene: 5. Germline CDR1 SEHNR, CDR2 FQNEAQ (reference sequence). CDR3 bases: TGTGCCAGCAGCTTACCGGGACAGGGTCTCTACGAGCAGTACTTC. This codes for CASSLPGQGLYEQYF. Full variable domain (rest looked up from reference TRBV7-9 and TRBJ2-7): DTGVSQNPRHKITKRGQNVTFRCDPISEHNRLYWYRQTLGQGPEFLTYFQNEAQLEKSRLLSDRFSAERPKGSFSTLEIQRTEQGDSAMYLCASSLPGQGLYEQYFGPGTRLTVT.

The chain employs TRBV24-1 and TRBJ1-2; possible D gene TRBD1, 6 bases. The CDR3 is 15 residues long. The germline V gene has CDR1 KGHDR and CDR2 SFDVKD. V was shortened by 4 bases and J by 3 bases, with 14 bases between the two germline ends. The CDR3 bases are TGTGCCACCAGTGACACCAAAAGGACAGACTATGGCTACACCTTC. Amino acids: CATSDTKRTDYGYTF.

The chain carries TRBV9 and TRBJ1-2; unclear D gene. This CDR3 comprises 14 residues. The germline gives CDR1 SGDLS, CDR2 YYNGEE. Trimming shortened V by 4 bases and J by 3 bases, and 13 bases separated the two germline ends. In DNA form, the CDR3 reads TGTGCCAGCAGCATCGGGGAGTCCTACTATGGCTACACCTTC. Its protein is CASSIGESYYGYTF.

This chain links TRBV9 with TRBJ1-1, with 7 bases fitting TRBD1. Unmatched junction bases numbered 5, after V lost 3 bases and J lost 0 bases. Germline values: CDR1 SGDLS, CDR2 YYNGEE. The CDR3 is 15 amino acids. CDR3 DNA sequence: TGTGCCAGCAGCGGACAGGGTGCGGTGAACACTGAAGCTTTCTTT. Translation gives CASSGQGAVNTEAFF.

The chain employs TRBV28 and TRBJ2-1, with 16 bases fitting TRBD2. Germline loops: CDR1 MDHEN, CDR2 SYDVKM. The CDR3 loop spans 17 amino acids. The junction had 2 bases not matched to a gene; V was cut back by 4 bases and J by 2 bases. This chain's CDR3 is CASSSGTSGRAYNEQFF. CDR3 sequence (DNA): TGTGCCAGCAGTTCGGGGACTAGCGGGAGGGCCTACAATGAGCAGTTCTTC.

V usage is TRBV18 and J usage is TRBJ2-5; D is possibly TRBD1 (6 bases). Germline V gives CDR1 KGHSH, CDR2 LQKENI. The CDR3 runs 16 residues. V gave up 0 bases and J gave up 1 base, with 12 bases separating them. CDR3 residues: CASSPPRRGLQETQYF. The CDR3 coding sequence is TGTGCCAGCTCACCACCCCGCAGGGGCCTCCAAGAGACCCAGTACTTC.

J is TRBJ1-1 and V is TRBV7-9, with 7 nucleotides matching TRBD1. The germline V gene has CDR1 SEHNR and CDR2 FQNEAQ (reference sequence). Trimming took 2 bases from V and 6 from J; bases not matched to a gene: 15. The CDR3 contains 17 residues. CDR3 DNA: TGTGCCAGCAGCTTACTAACCCTGCGACAGGGACGCCCTGAAGCTTTCTTT. Its protein is CASSLLTLRQGRPEAFF. Together with reference TRBV7-9 and TRBJ1-1, the CDR3 gives the full variable domain: DTGVSQNPRHKITKRGQNVTFRCDPISEHNRLYWYRQTLGQGPEFLTYFQNEAQLEKSRLLSDRFSAERPKGSFSTLEIQRTEQGDSAMYLCASSLLTLRQGRPEAFFGQGTRLTVV.

The rearrangement joins TRBV11-2 to TRBJ1-2, with a tentative D call TRBD1 (5 bases). Germline V gene data show CDR1 as SGHAT and CDR2 as FQNNGV. Between the trimmed V and J ends, which lost 6 bases and 10 bases, there was a span of 18 bases. The CDR3 length is 13 residues. The CDR3 DNA follows: TGTGCCAGCAGTCTAACAGGACGTGTCGACTACACCTTC. Amino acids: CASSLTGRVDYTF.

V usage is TRBV11-3 and J usage is TRBJ2-3, with D possibly TRBD2 on 5 matching bases. The germline V gene encodes CDR1 SGHNT and CDR2 YENEEA. The CDR3 has 16 amino acids. Trimming shortened V by 2 bases and J by 2 bases, and 14 bases separated the two germline ends. This chain's CDR3 is CASSLSWTGNTDTQYF. Written as DNA, the CDR3 is TGTGCCAGCAGCTTAAGCTGGACGGGGAACACAGATACGCAGTATTTT.

V is TRBV4-3 and J is TRBJ2-3, with TRBD1 identical over 8 bases. V lost 4 bases, J lost 1 base, and 4 bases stayed unmatched. The CDR3 sequence is 15 residues long. CDR1 is LGHNA and CDR2 is YSLEER in the germline V gene. The CDR3 sequence: CASSLTGQGTDTQYF. The CDR3 coding sequence is TGCGCCAGCAGCCTTACGGGACAGGGCACAGATACGCAGTATTTT.

The V call is TRBV27, the J call TRBJ2-7, with TRBD1 matching over 9 bases. Trimming at V came to 2 bases and at J to 3 bases, leaving 5 bases not matched to a gene. Germline CDR1 and CDR2: MNHEY and SMNVEV (reference sequence). This CDR3 has 15 amino acids. The CDR3 DNA reads as TGTGCCAGCAGTTTAAGTGGGACAGGGCTCTACGAGCAGTACTTC. Translated: CASSLSGTGLYEQYF.

In its sample, this clone was seen once. The V gene is TRBV5-1, the J gene TRBJ2-2; 12 nucleotides align to TRBD2. This CDR3 has 16 amino acids. Germline CDR1 reads SGHRS; CDR2 reads YFSETQ. With V trimmed by 4 bases and J by 7 bases, 8 bases remained unmatched. CDR3 in amino acids: CASSLGLAGSGGELFF. The CDR3 DNA follows: TGCGCCAGCAGCCTTGGACTAGCGGGAAGTGGCGGGGAGCTGTTTTTT.

The rearrangement uses TRBV29-1 and TRBJ2-5, with 9 bases aligning to TRBD1. Germline V gives CDR1 SQVTM, CDR2 ANQGSEA. The CDR3 loop spans 18 amino acids. V gave up 4 bases and J gave up 4 bases; unmatched junction bases: 19. The CDR3 sequence: CSVGLRGTGRRRRETQYF. The CDR3 DNA sequence: TGCAGCGTTGGCCTCCGGGGGACAGGGAGGAGGAGGCGAGAGACCCAGTACTTC.

This clone was seen a handful of times. The J gene is TRBJ2-2, the V gene TRBV28; 8 bases are a match to TRBD1. This CDR3 contains 14 residues. V lost 10 bases, J lost 5 bases, and 9 bases stayed unmatched. Germline assignment: CDR1 MDHEN and CDR2 SYDVKM. The CDR3 reads CAIRGQGETGELFF. CDR3 sequence (DNA): TGTGCCATACGCGGACAGGGCGAAACCGGGGAGCTGTTTTTT.

The chain recombines TRBV29-1 with TRBJ1-2, with D possibly being TRBD1 (5 bases). Germline V gives CDR1 SQVTM, CDR2 ANQGSEA. This CDR3 is 13 amino acids long. V was trimmed by 3 bases and J by 6 bases, leaving 14 bases between them. In DNA form, the CDR3 reads TGCAGCGTTGATCTTGTGACAGCGAATGGCTACACCTTC. Its protein is CSVDLVTANGYTF.

The chain employs TRBV6-4 and TRBJ2-3, with 7 bases lining up with TRBD2. The CDR3 is made up of 15 amino acids. Germline CDR1 reads MRHNA; CDR2 reads SNTAGT. V lost 2 bases to trimming and J lost 8 bases; unmatched junction nucleotides: 10. CDR3 in amino acids: CASSDPRLAAGTQYF. CDR3 nucleotide sequence: TGTGCCAGCAGTGACCCGAGACTAGCCGCTGGTACGCAGTATTTT.

This clone was recorded only once. The V and J genes are TRBV3-1 (or the pseudogene TRBV3-2) and TRBJ2-2; D remains unclear. Looked up from germline, CDR1 is LGHDT and CDR2 is YNNKEL (reference sequence). V was clipped by 4 bases and J by 0 bases, with 12 bases between them. The CDR3 runs 16 residues. The CDR3 DNA reads TGTGCCAGCAGCCGAAACCTACAGTCGAACACCGGGGAGCTGTTTTTT. It encodes CASSRNLQSNTGELFF.

The chain uses TRBV11-3 and TRBJ2-3, with TRBD1 matching 8 bases. The CDR3 has 15 residues. V shed 3 bases and J 6 bases; nucleotides not matched to a gene: 8. Germline V lookup: CDR1 SGHNT, CDR2 YENEEA. The CDR3: CASSFGQGKGDTQYF. CDR3 in DNA: TGTGCCAGCAGCTTTGGACAGGGAAAAGGGGATACGCAGTATTTT.